The 10 T cell receptor beta chains below were found in one sample sequenced in a study of CD4 T cells in relation to SARS-CoV-2 and coronaviruses. The data were produced by immunoSEQ multiplex PCR, yet TCRdb's version contains in-frame clones alone and is incomplete. This repertoire shows more than 25,000 clones, about three quarters found once; its top ten account for about 12%. CD4+ T cells from unexposed donors were obtained before the COVID-19 pandemic (2011-2018). The cells were cultured for about ten days before CD4+ T cells were isolated. These TCRs are of unknown antigen specificity. Material for sequencing was CD4+ T cells from PBMCs, cultured in vitro. The receptor set was obtained from a human donor in good health.

The gene calls are TRBV6-2 or TRBV6-3 and TRBJ1-5; D is unclear. The CDR3 has 14 residues. In germline, CDR1 is MNHEY, CDR2 SVGEGT. V lost 5 bases to trimming and J lost 1 base, with 9 bases between them. CDR3 residues: CASSPRSSNQPQHF. Written as DNA, the CDR3 is TGTGCCAGCAGTCCGCGGAGCAGCAATCAGCCCCAGCATTTT.

The V gene is TRBV2, the J gene TRBJ1-4, with D unresolved. In germline, CDR1 is SNHLY, CDR2 FYNNEI. CDR3 size: 14 residues. The germline V and J ends were trimmed by 6 bases and 8 bases, with 16 bases remaining between them. CDR3 in DNA: TGTGCCAGCAGGAACGCCGGGTGGGAAGAAAAACTGTTTTTT. The encoded protein is CASRNAGWEEKLFF.

This clone was detected only a few times. The chain has TRBV6-2 or TRBV6-3 and TRBJ2-1; perhaps TRBD2 as D (5 bases). CDR1 and CDR2 from the germline V gene are MNHEY and SVGEGT. Trimming removed 2 bases from V and 0 bases from J, with 11 bases in between. The CDR3 consists of 16 residues. CDR3 sequence (DNA): TGTGCCAGCAGTTACCGCGGGCCCCTCTCCTACAATGAGCAGTTCTTC. It translates to CASSYRGPLSYNEQFF.

The J gene is TRBJ2-2, the V gene TRBV7-9; D gene uncertain. The CDR3 covers 18 residues. Germline CDR1 and CDR2: SEHNR and FQNEAQ (reference sequence). Trimming pared 5 bases from V and 3 bases from J, leaving 22 bases between. The CDR3 nucleotides read TGTGCCAGCAGCCCCGGACGAGGCACTACAACTCACACCGGGGAGCTGTTTTTT. Its protein product is CASSPGRGTTTHTGELFF.

This clone appeared a single time. The chain is built from TRBV29-1 and TRBJ2-5; 7 bases line up with TRBD2. The CDR3 length is 13 residues. Germline-derived CDR1 and CDR2 are SQVTM and ANQGSEA. Trimming took 4 bases from V and 1 from J; bases not matched to a gene: 3. This chain's CDR3 is CSVGGGGQETQYF. The CDR3 bases are TGCAGCGTTGGGGGCGGGGGCCAAGAGACCCAGTACTTC.

The chain is built from TRBV14 and TRBJ1-1; no clear D. The CDR3 extends over 14 amino acids. The germline gives CDR1 SGHDN, CDR2 FVKESK. Trimming removed 0 bases at V and 5 bases at J, with 10 bases between. The CDR3 spells CASSQDRRTTEAFF. The CDR3 nucleotides are TGTGCCAGCAGCCAAGATCGAAGGACGACTGAAGCTTTCTTT.

The V call is TRBV27, the J call TRBJ1-2; tentatively, D is TRBD1 (6 bases). V was cut by 6 bases and J by 3 bases, with 14 bases left in between. The CDR3 length is 14 residues. CDR1 is MNHEY and CDR2 is SMNVEV in the germline V gene (reference sequence). The CDR3 loop is CASSRGGRYYGYTF. The CDR3 DNA reads as TGTGCCAGCAGCCGGGGGGGGCGCTACTATGGCTACACCTTC.

The rearrangement joins TRBV7-9 to TRBJ1-6; 10 bases are shared with TRBD1. The CDR3 covers 15 residues. The germline V gene has CDR1 SEHNR and CDR2 FQNEAQ (reference sequence). The trim removed 5 bases at V and 6 bases at J, leaving 4 bases unmatched. CDR3 in DNA: TGTGCCAGCAGCCCTCGGACAGGGGGTAATTCACCCCTCCACTTT. Protein: CASSPRTGGNSPLHF.

V usage is TRBV4-3 and J usage is TRBJ2-3; a weak D match, TRBD1 (6 bases). Germline CDR1 reads LGHNA; CDR2 reads YSLEER. The V end was cut by 4 bases, the J end by 5 bases, with 19 bases between. The CDR3 covers 16 residues. As DNA, the CDR3 is TGCGCCAGCAGCCTCCGCATGGGGGCCCAGGGAGATACGCAGTATTTT. This encodes CASSLRMGAQGDTQYF.

This clone appeared a few times. The gene calls are TRBV11-2 and TRBJ1-3; D not resolved. Trimming took 3 bases from V and 6 from J, leaving 15 bases between them. The germline V gene has CDR1 SGHAT and CDR2 FQNNGV. The CDR3 loop spans 15 amino acids. The CDR3 here is CASSFAASTLNTIYF. CDR3 sequence (DNA): TGTGCCAGCAGCTTCGCAGCATCTACTTTAAACACCATATATTTT. The complete variable domain, with remaining parts taken from reference TRBV11-2 and TRBJ1-3, reads EAGVAQSPRYKIIEKRQSVAFWCNPISGHATLYWYQQILGQGPKLLIQFQNNGVVDDSQLPKDRFSAERLKGVDSTLKIQPAKLEDSAVYLCASSFAASTLNTIYFGEGSWLTVV.